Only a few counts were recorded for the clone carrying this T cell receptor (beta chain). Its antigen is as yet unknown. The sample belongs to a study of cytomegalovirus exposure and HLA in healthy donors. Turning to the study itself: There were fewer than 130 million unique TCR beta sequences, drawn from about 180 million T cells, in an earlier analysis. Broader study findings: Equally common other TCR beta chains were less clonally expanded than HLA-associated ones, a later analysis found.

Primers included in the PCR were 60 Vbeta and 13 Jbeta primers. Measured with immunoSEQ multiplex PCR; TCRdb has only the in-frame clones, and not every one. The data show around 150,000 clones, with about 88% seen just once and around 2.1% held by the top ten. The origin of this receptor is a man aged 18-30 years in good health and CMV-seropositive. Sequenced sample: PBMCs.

The CDR3 sequence: CASSKLDRRELFF. The CDR3 bases are TGTGCCAGCAGTAAACTGGACAGGAGAGAGCTGTTTTTT. This chain links TRBV6-1 with TRBJ2-2; 7 nucleotides line up with TRBD1. The germline V gene encodes CDR1 MNHNS and CDR2 SASEGT. V was clipped by 5 bases and J by 11 bases; unmatched bases: 8. The CDR3 sequence is 13 residues long.